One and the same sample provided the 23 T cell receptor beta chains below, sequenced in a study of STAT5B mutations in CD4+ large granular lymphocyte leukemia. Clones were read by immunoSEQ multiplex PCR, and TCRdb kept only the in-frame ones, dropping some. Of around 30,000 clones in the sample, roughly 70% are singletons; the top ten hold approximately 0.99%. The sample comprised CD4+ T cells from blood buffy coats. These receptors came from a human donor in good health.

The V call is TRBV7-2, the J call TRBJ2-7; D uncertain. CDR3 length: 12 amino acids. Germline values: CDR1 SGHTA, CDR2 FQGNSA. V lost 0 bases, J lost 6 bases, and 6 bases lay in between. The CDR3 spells CASSLAWSEQYF. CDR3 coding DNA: TGTGCCAGCAGCTTAGCTTGGTCCGAGCAGTACTTC.

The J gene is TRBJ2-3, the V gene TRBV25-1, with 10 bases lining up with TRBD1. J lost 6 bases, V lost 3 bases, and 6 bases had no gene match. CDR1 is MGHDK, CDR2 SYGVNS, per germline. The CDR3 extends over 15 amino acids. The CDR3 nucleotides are TGTGCCAGCAGTGACCCCGGGACAGGGGTCGATACGCAGTATTTT. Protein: CASSDPGTGVDTQYF. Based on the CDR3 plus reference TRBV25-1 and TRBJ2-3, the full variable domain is EADIYQTPRYLVIGTGKKITLECSQTMGHDKMYWYQQDPGMELHLIHYSYGVNSTEKGDLSSESTVSRIRTEHFPLTLESARPSHTSQYLCASSDPGTGVDTQYFGPGTRLTVL.

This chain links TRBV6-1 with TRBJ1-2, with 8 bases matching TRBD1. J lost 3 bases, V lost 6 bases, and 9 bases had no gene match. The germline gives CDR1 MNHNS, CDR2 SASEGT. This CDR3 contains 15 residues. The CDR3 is CASSESGTGYYGYTF. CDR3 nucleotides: TGTGCCAGCAGCGAGTCCGGGACAGGATACTATGGCTACACCTTC.

The CDR3 here is CASSIMAGGLREQYF. The CDR3 DNA reads TGTGCCAGTAGTATCATGGCAGGGGGCCTCCGCGAGCAGTACTTC. This chain joins TRBV19 and TRBJ2-7; 8 bases are shared with TRBD1. Germline values: CDR1 LNHDA, CDR2 SQIVND (reference sequence). Trimming cost V 3 bases and J 6 bases; bases outside gene matches: 10. The CDR3 extends over 15 amino acids.

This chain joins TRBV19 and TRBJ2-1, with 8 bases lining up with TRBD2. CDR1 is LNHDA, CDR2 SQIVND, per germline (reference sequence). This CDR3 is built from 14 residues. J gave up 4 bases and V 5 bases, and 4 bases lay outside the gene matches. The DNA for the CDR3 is TGTGCCAGTAGTTCACTAGCGGTTTACAATGAGCAGTTCTTC. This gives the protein CASSSLAVYNEQFF.

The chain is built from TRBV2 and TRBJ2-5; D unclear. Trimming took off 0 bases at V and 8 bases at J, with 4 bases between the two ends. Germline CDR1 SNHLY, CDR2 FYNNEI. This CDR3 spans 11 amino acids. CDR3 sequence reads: CASSEASTQYF. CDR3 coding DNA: TGTGCCAGCAGTGAAGCGTCTACCCAGTACTTC.

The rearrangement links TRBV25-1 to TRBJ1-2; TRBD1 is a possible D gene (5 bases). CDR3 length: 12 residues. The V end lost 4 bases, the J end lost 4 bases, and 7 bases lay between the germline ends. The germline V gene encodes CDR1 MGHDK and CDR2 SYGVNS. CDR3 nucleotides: TGTGCCAGCAGTGGGGGCGCCTATGGCTACACCTTC. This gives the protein CASSGGAYGYTF.

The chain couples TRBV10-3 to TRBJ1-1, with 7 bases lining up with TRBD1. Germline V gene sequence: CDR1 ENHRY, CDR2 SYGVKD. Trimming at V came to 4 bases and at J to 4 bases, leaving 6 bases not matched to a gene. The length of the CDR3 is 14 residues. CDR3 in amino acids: CAISGGGGTTEAFF. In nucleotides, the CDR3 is TGTGCCATCAGTGGGGGAGGGGGCACCACTGAAGCTTTCTTT.

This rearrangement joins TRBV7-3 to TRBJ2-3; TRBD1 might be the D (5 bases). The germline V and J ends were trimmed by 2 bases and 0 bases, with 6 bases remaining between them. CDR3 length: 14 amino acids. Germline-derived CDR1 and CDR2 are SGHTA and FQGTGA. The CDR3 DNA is TGTGCCAGCAGCTTAGGGGCTAGCACAGATACGCAGTATTTT. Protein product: CASSLGASTDTQYF.

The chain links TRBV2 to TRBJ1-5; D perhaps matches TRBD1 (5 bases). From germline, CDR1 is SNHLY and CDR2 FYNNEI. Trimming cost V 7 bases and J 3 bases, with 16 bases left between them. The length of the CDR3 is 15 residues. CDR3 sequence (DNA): TGTGCCAGCAAGGACGGGGGGATGGCCAATCAGCCCCAGCATTTT. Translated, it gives CASKDGGMANQPQHF. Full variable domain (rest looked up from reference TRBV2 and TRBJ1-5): EPEVTQTPSHQVTQMGQEVILRCVPISNHLYFYWYRQILGQKVEFLVSFYNNEISEKSEIFDDQFSVERPDGSNFTLKIRSTKLEDSAMYFCASKDGGMANQPQHFGDGTRLSIL.

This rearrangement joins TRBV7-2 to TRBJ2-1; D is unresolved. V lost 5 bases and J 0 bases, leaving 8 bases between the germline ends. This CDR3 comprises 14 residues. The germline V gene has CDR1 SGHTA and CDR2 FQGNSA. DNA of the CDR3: TGTGCCAGCAGCCCCCAAAGCTCCTACAATGAGCAGTTCTTC. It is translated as CASSPQSSYNEQFF.

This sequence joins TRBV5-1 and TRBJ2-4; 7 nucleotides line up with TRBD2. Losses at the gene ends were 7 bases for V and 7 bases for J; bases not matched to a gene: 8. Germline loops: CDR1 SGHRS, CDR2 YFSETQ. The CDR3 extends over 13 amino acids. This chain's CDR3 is CASGSGGENIQYF. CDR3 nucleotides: TGCGCCAGCGGATCGGGGGGTGAGAACATTCAGTACTTC.

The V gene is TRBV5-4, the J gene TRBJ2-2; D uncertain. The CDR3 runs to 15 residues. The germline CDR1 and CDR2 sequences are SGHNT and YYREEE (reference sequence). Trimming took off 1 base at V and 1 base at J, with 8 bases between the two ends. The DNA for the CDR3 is TGTGCCAGCAGCTTGCAGTCAGGGAACACCGGGGAGCTGTTTTTT. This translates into CASSLQSGNTGELFF.

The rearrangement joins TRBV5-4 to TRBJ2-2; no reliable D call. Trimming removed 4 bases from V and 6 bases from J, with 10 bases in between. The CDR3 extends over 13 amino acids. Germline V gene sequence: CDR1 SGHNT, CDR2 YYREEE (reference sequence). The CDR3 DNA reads TGTGCCAGCAGCCTCGTAGGGTCCGGGGAGCTGTTTTTT. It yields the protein CASSLVGSGELFF.

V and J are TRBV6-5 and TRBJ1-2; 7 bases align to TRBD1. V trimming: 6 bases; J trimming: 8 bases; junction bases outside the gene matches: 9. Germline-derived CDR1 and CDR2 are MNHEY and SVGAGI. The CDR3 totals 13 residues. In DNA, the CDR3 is TGTGCCAGCAGCCCTCGACAGGGAGGCGGCTACACCTTC. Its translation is CASSPRQGGGYTF.

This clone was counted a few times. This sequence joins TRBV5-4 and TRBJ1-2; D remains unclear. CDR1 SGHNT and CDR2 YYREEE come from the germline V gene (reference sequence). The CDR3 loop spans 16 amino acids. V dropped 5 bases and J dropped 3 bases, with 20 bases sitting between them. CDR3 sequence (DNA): TGTGCCAGCAGTCATTCAGGTGGGCTTTGGGACTATGGCTACACCTTC. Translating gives CASSHSGGLWDYGYTF.

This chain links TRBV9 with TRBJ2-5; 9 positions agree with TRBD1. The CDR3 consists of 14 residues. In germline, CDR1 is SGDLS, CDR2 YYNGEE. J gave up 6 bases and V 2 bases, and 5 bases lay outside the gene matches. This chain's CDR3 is CASSVGTGTQTQYF. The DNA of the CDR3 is TGTGCCAGCAGCGTGGGGACAGGGACACAGACCCAGTACTTC.

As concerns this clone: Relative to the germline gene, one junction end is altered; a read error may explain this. This chain's CDR3 is CASSQGGQGNYGYTF. The CDR3 DNA is TGTGCCAGCAGCCAAGGGGGACAGGGGAACTACGGCTACACCTTC. The gene calls are TRBV7-9 and TRBJ1-2; 10 bases are shared with TRBD1. This CDR3 contains 15 residues. The germline gives CDR1 SEHNR, CDR2 FQNEAQ (reference sequence).

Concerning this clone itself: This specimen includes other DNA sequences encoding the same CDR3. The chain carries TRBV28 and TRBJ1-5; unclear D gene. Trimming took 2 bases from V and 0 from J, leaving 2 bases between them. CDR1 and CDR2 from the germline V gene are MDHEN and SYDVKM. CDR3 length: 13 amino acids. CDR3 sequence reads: CASSLRSNQPQHF. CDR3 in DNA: TGTGCCAGCAGTTTACGTAGCAATCAGCCCCAGCATTTT.

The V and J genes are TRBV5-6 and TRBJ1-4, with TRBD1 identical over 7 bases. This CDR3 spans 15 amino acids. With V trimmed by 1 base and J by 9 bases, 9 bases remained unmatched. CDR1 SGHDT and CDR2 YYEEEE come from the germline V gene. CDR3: CASSLLGTALQKLFF. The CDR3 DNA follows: TGTGCCAGCAGCTTGTTGGGGACAGCACTGCAAAAACTGTTTTTT.

As DNA, the CDR3 is TGTGCCAGCAGCTACCAAGAGACCCAGTACTTC. It specifies CASSYQETQYF. The chain combines TRBV7-9 with TRBJ2-5; D is unclear. CDR3 length: 11 residues. Germline V lookup: CDR1 SEHNR, CDR2 FQNEAQ (reference sequence). Trimming removed 4 bases at V and 0 bases at J, with 0 bases between.

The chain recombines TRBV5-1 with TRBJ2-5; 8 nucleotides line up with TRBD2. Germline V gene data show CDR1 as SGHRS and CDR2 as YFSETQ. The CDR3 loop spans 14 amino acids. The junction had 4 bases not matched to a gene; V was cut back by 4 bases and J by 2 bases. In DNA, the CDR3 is TGCGCCAGCAGCCGCTCTAGCGGGCAAGAGACCCAGTACTTC. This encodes CASSRSSGQETQYF.

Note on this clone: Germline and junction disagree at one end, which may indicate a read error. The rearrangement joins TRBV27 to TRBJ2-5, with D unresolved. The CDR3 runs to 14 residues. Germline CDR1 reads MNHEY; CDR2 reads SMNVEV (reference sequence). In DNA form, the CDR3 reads TGTGCCAGCAGTCTATCAAGACGTGAAGAGACCCAGTACTTC. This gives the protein CASSLSRREETQYF.